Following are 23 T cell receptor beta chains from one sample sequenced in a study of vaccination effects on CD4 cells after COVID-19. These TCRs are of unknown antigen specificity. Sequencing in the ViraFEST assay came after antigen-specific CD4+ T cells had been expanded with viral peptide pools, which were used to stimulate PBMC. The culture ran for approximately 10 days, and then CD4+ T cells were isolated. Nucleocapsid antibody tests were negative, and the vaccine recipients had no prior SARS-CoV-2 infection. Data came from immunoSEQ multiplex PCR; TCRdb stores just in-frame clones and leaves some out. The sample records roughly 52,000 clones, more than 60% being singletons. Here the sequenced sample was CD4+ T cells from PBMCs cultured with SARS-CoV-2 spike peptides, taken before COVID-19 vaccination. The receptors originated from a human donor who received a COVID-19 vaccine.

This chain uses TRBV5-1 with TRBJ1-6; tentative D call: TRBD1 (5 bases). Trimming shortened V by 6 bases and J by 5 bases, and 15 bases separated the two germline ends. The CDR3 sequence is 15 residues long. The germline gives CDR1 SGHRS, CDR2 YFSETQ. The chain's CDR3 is CASTLTAGDNSPLHF. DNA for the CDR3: TGCGCCAGCACCCTGACAGCGGGTGATAATTCACCCCTCCACTTT.

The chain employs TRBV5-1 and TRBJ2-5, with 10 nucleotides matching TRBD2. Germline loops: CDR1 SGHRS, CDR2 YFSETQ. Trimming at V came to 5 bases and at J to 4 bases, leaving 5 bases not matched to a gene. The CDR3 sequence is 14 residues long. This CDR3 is CASRLAGLGETQYF. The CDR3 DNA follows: TGCGCCAGCAGACTAGCGGGGCTTGGAGAGACCCAGTACTTC.

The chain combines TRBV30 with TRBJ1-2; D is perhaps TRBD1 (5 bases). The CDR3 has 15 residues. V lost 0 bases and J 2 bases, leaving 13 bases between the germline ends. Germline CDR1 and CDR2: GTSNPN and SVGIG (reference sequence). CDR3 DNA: TGTGCCTGGAGTGTACGTGGGGGAATAAACTATGGCTACACCTTC. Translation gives CAWSVRGGINYGYTF.

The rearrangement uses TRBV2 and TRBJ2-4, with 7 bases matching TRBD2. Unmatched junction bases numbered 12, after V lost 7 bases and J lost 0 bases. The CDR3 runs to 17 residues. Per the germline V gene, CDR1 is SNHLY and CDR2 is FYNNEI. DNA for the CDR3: TGTGCCAGCATTCAAGAAGTGGGAGGGCTAGCCAAAAACATTCAGTACTTC. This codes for CASIQEVGGLAKNIQYF.

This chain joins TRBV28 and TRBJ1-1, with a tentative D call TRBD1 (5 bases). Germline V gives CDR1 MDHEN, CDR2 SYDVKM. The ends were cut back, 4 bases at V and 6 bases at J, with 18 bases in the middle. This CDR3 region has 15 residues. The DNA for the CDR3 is TGTGCCAGCAGTTCGCCTGGCCAGGGCGCAGCTGAAGCTTTCTTT. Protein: CASSSPGQGAAEAFF. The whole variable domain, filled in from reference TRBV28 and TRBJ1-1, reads DVKVTQSSRYLVKRTGEKVFLECVQDMDHENMFWYRQDPGLGLRLIYFSYDVKMKEKGDIPEGYSVSREKKERFSLILESASTNQTSMYLCASSSPGQGAAEAFFGQGTRLTVV.

The CDR3 DNA follows: TGTGCCAGCAGCATAGACAGGGCTTACACTGAAGCTTTCTTT. Translated, it gives CASSIDRAYTEAFF. The chain has TRBV7-2 and TRBJ1-1; 7 bases agree with TRBD1. V was pared by 5 bases and J by 3 bases, with 6 bases of the junction left unmatched. Germline V lookup: CDR1 SGHTA, CDR2 FQGNSA. The CDR3 is 14 residues long. The full variable domain, in which reference TRBV7-2 and TRBJ1-1 provide the parts outside the CDR3, is GAGVSQSPSNKVTEKGKDVELRCDPISGHTALYWYRQSLGQGLEFLIYFQGNSAPDKSGLPSDRFSAERTGGSVSTLTIQRTQQEDSAVYLCASSIDRAYTEAFFGQGTRLTVV.

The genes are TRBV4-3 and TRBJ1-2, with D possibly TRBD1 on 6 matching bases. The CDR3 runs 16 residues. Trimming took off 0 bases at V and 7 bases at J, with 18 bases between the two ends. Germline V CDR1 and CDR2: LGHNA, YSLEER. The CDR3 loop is CASSQEHRAAEGGYTF. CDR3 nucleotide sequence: TGCGCCAGCAGCCAAGAGCACAGGGCGGCGGAGGGTGGCTACACCTTC.

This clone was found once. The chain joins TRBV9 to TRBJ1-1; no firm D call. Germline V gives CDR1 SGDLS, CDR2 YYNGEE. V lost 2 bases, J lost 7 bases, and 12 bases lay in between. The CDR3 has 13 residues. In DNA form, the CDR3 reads TGTGCCAGCAGCGTCGGCAGACGAAGTGAAGCTTTCTTT. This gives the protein CASSVGRRSEAFF.

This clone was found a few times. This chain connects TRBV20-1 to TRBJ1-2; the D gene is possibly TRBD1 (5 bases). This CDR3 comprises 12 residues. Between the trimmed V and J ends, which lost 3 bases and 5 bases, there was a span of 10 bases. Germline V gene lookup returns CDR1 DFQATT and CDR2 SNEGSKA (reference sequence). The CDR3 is CSASTTAYGYTF. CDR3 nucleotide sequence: TGCAGTGCTAGTACGACAGCGTATGGCTACACCTTC.

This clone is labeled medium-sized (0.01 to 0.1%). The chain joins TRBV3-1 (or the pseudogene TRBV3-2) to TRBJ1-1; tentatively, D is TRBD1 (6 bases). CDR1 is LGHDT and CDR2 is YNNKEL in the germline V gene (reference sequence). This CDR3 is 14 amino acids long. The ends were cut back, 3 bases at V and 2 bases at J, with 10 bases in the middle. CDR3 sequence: CASSQGGPNTEAFF. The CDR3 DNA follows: TGTGCCAGCAGCCAGGGGGGGCCTAACACTGAAGCTTTCTTT.

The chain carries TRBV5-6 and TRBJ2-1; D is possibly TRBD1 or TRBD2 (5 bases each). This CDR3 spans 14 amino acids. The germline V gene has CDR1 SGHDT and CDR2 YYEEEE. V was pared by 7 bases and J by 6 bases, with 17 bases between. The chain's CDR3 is CASLPGTAFNEQFF. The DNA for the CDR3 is TGTGCCAGCTTACCCGGGACCGCTTTCAATGAGCAGTTCTTC.

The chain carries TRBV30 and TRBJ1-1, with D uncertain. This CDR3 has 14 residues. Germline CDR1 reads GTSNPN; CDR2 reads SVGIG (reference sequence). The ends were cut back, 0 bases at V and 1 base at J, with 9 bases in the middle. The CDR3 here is CAWSVKGRNTEAFF. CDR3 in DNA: TGTGCCTGGAGTGTCAAGGGCAGGAACACTGAAGCTTTCTTT. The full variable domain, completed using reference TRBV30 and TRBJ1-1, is SQTIHQWPATLVQPVGSPLSLECTVEGTSNPNLYWYRQAAGRGLQLLFYSVGIGQISSEVPQNLSASRPQDRQFILSSKKLLLSDSGFYLCAWSVKGRNTEAFFGQGTRLTVV.

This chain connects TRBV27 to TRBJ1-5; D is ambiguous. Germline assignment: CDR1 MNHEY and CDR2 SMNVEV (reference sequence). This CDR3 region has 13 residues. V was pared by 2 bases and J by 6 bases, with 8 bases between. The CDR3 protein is CASSLRVSQPQHF. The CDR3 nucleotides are TGTGCCAGCAGTTTACGGGTGAGTCAGCCCCAGCATTTT.

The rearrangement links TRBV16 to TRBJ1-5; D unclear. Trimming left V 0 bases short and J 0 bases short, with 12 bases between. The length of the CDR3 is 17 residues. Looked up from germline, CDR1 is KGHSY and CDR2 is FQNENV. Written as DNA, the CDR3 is TGTGCCAGCAGCCAATCTCTCGGGGTTTTTAGCAATCAGCCCCAGCATTTT. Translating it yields CASSQSLGVFSNQPQHF.

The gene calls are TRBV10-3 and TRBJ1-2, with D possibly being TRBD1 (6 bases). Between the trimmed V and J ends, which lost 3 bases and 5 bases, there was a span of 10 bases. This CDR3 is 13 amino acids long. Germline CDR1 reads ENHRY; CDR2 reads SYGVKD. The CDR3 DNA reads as TGTGCCATCAGTGATACAGGGCAGTATGGCTACACCTTC. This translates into CAISDTGQYGYTF.

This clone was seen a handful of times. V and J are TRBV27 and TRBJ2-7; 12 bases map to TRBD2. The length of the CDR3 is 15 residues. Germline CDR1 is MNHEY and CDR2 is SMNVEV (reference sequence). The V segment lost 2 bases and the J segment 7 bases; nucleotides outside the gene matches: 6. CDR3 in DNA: TGTGCCAGCAGTTTACTAGCGGGGGGGCTCCGAGAGCAGTACTTC. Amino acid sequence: CASSLLAGGLREQYF.

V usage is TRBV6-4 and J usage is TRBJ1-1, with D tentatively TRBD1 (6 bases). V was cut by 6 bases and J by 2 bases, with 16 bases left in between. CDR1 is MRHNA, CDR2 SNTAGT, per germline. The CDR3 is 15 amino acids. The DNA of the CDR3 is TGTGCCAGCAGGGGAGGTGGGGGGCCTAACACTGAAGCTTTCTTT. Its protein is CASRGGGGPNTEAFF.

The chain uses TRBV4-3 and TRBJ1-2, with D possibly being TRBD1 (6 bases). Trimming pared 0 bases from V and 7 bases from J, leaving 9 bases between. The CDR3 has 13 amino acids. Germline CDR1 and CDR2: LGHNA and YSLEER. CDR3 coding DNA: TGCGCCAGCAGCCAAGATCGAGGGGGTGGCTACACCTTC. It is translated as CASSQDRGGGYTF.

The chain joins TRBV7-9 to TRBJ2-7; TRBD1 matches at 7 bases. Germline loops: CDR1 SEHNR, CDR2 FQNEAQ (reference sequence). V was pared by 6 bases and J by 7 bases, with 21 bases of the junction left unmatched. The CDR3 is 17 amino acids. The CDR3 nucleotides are TGTGCCAGCAGTTCTCGACGGCGAACAGGGGAGTCGGGGGAGCAGTACTTC. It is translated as CASSSRRRTGESGEQYF.

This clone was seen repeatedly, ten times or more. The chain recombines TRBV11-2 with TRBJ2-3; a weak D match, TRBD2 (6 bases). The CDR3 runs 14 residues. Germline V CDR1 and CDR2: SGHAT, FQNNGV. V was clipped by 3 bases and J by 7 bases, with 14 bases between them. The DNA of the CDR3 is TGTGCCAGCAGCTTGGTGGGGGGATACCATACGCAGTATTTT. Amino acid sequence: CASSLVGGYHTQYF. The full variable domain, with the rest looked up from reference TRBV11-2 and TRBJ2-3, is EAGVAQSPRYKIIEKRQSVAFWCNPISGHATLYWYQQILGQGPKLLIQFQNNGVVDDSQLPKDRFSAERLKGVDSTLKIQPAKLEDSAVYLCASSLVGGYHTQYFGPGTRLTVL.

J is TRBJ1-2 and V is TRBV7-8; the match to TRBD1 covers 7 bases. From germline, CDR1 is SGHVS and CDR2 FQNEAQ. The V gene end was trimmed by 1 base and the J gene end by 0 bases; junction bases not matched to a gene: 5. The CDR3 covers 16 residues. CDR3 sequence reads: CASSLETGRANYGYTF. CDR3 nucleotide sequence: TGTGCCAGCAGCTTAGAGACAGGGCGGGCTAACTATGGCTACACCTTC.

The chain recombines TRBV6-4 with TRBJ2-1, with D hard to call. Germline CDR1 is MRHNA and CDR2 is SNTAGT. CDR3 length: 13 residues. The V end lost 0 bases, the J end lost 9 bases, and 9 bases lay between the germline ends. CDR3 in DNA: TGTGCCAGCAGTGACTCCCCGTCGGGTGAGCAGTTCTTC. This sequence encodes CASSDSPSGEQFF.

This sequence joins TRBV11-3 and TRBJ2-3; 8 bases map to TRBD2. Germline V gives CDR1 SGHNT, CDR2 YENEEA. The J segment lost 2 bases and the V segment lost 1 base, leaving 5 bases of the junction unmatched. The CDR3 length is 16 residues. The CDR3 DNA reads TGTGCCAGCAGCTTAGTCGCGGGGGGACCCACAGATACGCAGTATTTT. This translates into CASSLVAGGPTDTQYF.